This passage covers 5 T cell receptor beta chains from one sample sequenced in a study of blood T cell repertoires in COVID-19. Assay: immunoSEQ multiplex PCR; the TCRdb copy retains only in-frame clones and omits some. This sample has 250,000 to 350,000 clones, with about 90% found just once. The sample taken for sequencing was peripheral blood. Receptor source: a woman aged 45-60 years who had recovered from COVID-19.

The chain is built from TRBV7-3 and TRBJ2-1, with D perhaps matching TRBD2 (5 bases). V was shortened by 2 bases and J by 6 bases, with 11 bases between the two germline ends. The germline V gene has CDR1 SGHTA and CDR2 FQGTGA. The CDR3 spans 14 residues. CDR3 sequence (DNA): TGTGCCAGCAGCTTATCCGGGGTAAGCAATGAGCAGTTCTTC. Its translation: CASSLSGVSNEQFF.

V gene TRBV7-9 combines with J gene TRBJ2-2; D unclear. Germline V gives CDR1 SEHNR, CDR2 FQNEAQ (reference sequence). The CDR3 totals 14 residues. Trimming cost V 5 bases and J 7 bases, with 14 bases left between them. The CDR3 region has the DNA TGTGCCAGCAGCCTTACCCACATCCTCGGGGAGCTGTTTTTT. Its translation: CASSLTHILGELFF.

The chain has TRBV28 and TRBJ2-7, with TRBD1 matching over 8 bases. V was clipped by 5 bases and J by 5 bases; unmatched bases: 14. Germline V gene lookup returns CDR1 MDHEN and CDR2 SYDVKM. CDR3 length: 16 residues. The CDR3 is CASSPQGAGGFHEQYF. In DNA form, the CDR3 reads TGTGCCAGCAGTCCGCAGGGGGCCGGAGGGTTCCACGAGCAGTACTTC.

The rearrangement joins TRBV7-2 to TRBJ2-1; 13 bases agree with TRBD2. The germline V gene encodes CDR1 SGHTA and CDR2 FQGNSA. V lost 5 bases and J lost 10; bases outside the gene matches: 5. The CDR3 consists of 14 residues. DNA of the CDR3: TGTGCCAGCAGCCAGGGACTAGCGGGACAGGAGCAGTTCTTC. It codes for CASSQGLAGQEQFF.

The CDR3 DNA follows: TGCGCCAGCAGACTGACAGCCGGGACAGGGTGGATCGAGCAGTACTTC. This codes for CASRLTAGTGWIEQYF. This chain connects TRBV5-1 to TRBJ2-7, with 9 bases aligning to TRBD1. CDR1 is SGHRS, CDR2 YFSETQ, per germline. The CDR3 is 16 amino acids. Unmatched junction bases numbered 15, after V lost 5 bases and J lost 6 bases.